What follows are 21 T cell receptor beta chains derived from one specimen sequenced in a study of graft-versus-host responses after intestinal transplantation. Which antigens these TCRs recognize remains unknown. This table comes from immunoSEQ multiplex PCR, and its TCRdb copy is limited to in-frame clones, with some not included. This repertoire shows 80,000 to 95,000 clones, 75% to 95% found once; its top ten account for around 6%. The sample in question was unstimulated CD8+ T cells sorted from spleen or lymph node cells, obtained before intestinal transplant. Every receptor here comes from a human donor who received an intestinal transplant.

V usage is TRBV6-5 and J usage is TRBJ2-7; D remains ambiguous. Trimming took 2 bases from V and 0 from J, leaving 11 bases between them. This CDR3 is built from 15 residues. Germline V lookup: CDR1 MNHEY, CDR2 SVGAGI. In DNA, the CDR3 is TGTGCCAGCAGTTACGGGTCCAGGAGCTCCTACGAGCAGTACTTC. Protein sequence: CASSYGSRSSYEQYF.

The chain is built from TRBV6-1 and TRBJ2-3; no reliable D call. This CDR3 has 15 residues. The germline V gene has CDR1 MNHNS and CDR2 SASEGT. The germline V and J ends were trimmed by 2 bases and 4 bases, with 13 bases remaining between them. CDR3 loop: CASSEHGLVADTQYF. In DNA, the CDR3 is TGTGCCAGCAGTGAACACGGGTTAGTTGCAGATACGCAGTATTTT.

The V gene is TRBV14, the J gene TRBJ1-2; D unclear. This CDR3 spans 13 amino acids. Germline V gene lookup returns CDR1 SGHDN and CDR2 FVKESK. V was shortened by 5 bases and J by 2 bases, with 9 bases between the two germline ends. CDR3 amino acids: CASSLAINYGYTF. The CDR3 DNA is TGTGCCAGCAGCTTGGCAATCAACTATGGCTACACCTTC.

The genes are TRBV5-1 and TRBJ2-3; the match to TRBD2 covers 13 bases. Per germline, CDR1 SGHRS and CDR2 YFSETQ. The length of the CDR3 is 15 residues. J gave up 3 bases and V 3 bases, and 1 base lay outside the gene matches. In DNA, the CDR3 is TGCGCCAGCAGCTGGACTAGCGGGAGTACAGATACGCAGTATTTT. It specifies CASSWTSGSTDTQYF.

This clone was seen once. Here the CDR3 DNA reads TGTGCCAGCAGCTGGGACAGATCCTACGAGCAGTACTTC. It yields the protein CASSWDRSYEQYF. The chain couples TRBV11-2 to TRBJ2-7; 7 positions match TRBD1. The CDR3 extends over 13 amino acids. CDR1 and CDR2 (germline): SGHAT, FQNNGV. After removal of 4 bases from V and 1 base from J, the junction contained 1 base not matched to a gene.

The V gene is TRBV5-1, the J gene TRBJ2-5; TRBD1 or TRBD2 may be the D gene (5 bases each). Per the germline V gene, CDR1 is SGHRS and CDR2 is YFSETQ. This CDR3 has 17 residues. V was clipped by 0 bases and J by 5 bases, with 20 bases between them. The CDR3, as DNA: TGCGCCAGCAGCTTGGTCCCGGGCCTGGGGGTAGTGGAGACCCAGTACTTC. Translation gives CASSLVPGLGVVETQYF.

The chain recombines TRBV4-2 with TRBJ2-1, with no clear D. The CDR3 has 14 amino acids. The germline V and J ends were trimmed by 4 bases and 5 bases, with 12 bases remaining between them. Germline V gives CDR1 LGHNA, CDR2 YNFKEQ. The CDR3 sequence is CASSPLGVNNEQFF. For the CDR3, the DNA is TGTGCCAGCAGCCCCCTTGGTGTAAACAATGAGCAGTTCTTC.

In regard to this clone: Mismatch with germline at one junction end may stem from a read error. J is TRBJ2-7 and V is TRBV19; TRBD2 matches 9 bases. This CDR3 is built from 15 residues. Germline values: CDR1 LNHDA, CDR2 SQIVND (reference sequence). CDR3 region: CASSIGLAFSYEQYF. The CDR3 bases are TGTGCCAGTAGCATAGGACTAGCGTTCTCCTACGAGCAGTACTTC.

The genes are TRBV19 and TRBJ2-7, with 9 positions matching TRBD1. Unmatched junction bases numbered 6, after V lost 1 base and J lost 2 bases. Germline loops: CDR1 LNHDA, CDR2 SQIVND (reference sequence). This CDR3 contains 16 residues. CDR3 nucleotides: TGTGCCAGTAGTATAGGGCAGGGACAGGGAGCCTACGAGCAGTACTTC. Its translation: CASSIGQGQGAYEQYF. The full variable domain, completed using reference TRBV19 and TRBJ2-7, is DGGITQSPKYLFRKEGQNVTLSCEQNLNHDAMYWYRQDPGQGLRLIYYSQIVNDFQKGDIAEGYSVSREKKESFPLTVTSAQKNPTAFYLCASSIGQGQGAYEQYFGPGTRLTVT.

V is TRBV6-5 and J is TRBJ2-7, with TRBD2 matching 9 bases. Unmatched junction bases numbered 6, after V lost 1 base and J lost 5 bases. CDR1 is MNHEY and CDR2 is SVGAGI in the germline V gene. This CDR3 spans 15 amino acids. The CDR3 reads CASSYWRVAGDEQYF. Written as DNA, the CDR3 is TGTGCCAGCAGTTACTGGCGGGTAGCGGGGGACGAGCAGTACTTC.

The J gene is TRBJ2-7, the V gene TRBV10-3, with TRBD1 matching over 10 bases. Looked up from germline, CDR1 is ENHRY and CDR2 is SYGVKD. The trim removed 6 bases at V and 2 bases at J, leaving 7 bases unmatched. This CDR3 comprises 15 residues. The CDR3 protein is CAIRESTGGPYEQYF. DNA of the CDR3: TGTGCCATCAGAGAATCGACAGGGGGCCCCTACGAGCAGTACTTC.

This chain joins TRBV29-1 and TRBJ2-7, with D uncertain. The CDR3 runs to 13 residues. V gave up 4 bases and J gave up 2 bases, with 12 bases separating them. CDR1 SQVTM and CDR2 ANQGSEA come from the germline V gene. CDR3 sequence reads: CSVVVFSTYEQYF. The CDR3 region has the DNA TGCAGCGTTGTGGTCTTTTCCACCTACGAGCAGTACTTC.

The chain combines TRBV7-9 with TRBJ1-1, with TRBD1 matching 7 bases. CDR1 and CDR2 (germline): SEHNR, FQNEAQ (reference sequence). This CDR3 is built from 14 residues. With V trimmed by 6 bases and J by 2 bases, 6 bases remained unmatched. CDR3 in DNA: TGTGCCAGCAGTCCCGGGACAGCCAACACTGAAGCTTTCTTT. Protein sequence: CASSPGTANTEAFF.

The chain combines TRBV14 with TRBJ2-7; tentative D call: TRBD1 (5 bases). V gave up 5 bases and J gave up 2 bases, with 19 bases separating them. The CDR3 length is 16 residues. The germline CDR1 and CDR2 sequences are SGHDN and FVKESK. CDR3 bases: TGTGCCAGCAGCGAGACTTTTACAGGATTTACCTACGAGCAGTACTTC. This encodes CASSETFTGFTYEQYF.

This chain uses TRBV7-9 with TRBJ2-7, with a weak D call TRBD1 (6 bases). Germline lookup yields CDR1 SEHNR and CDR2 FQNEAQ (reference sequence). Trimming took off 10 bases at V and 4 bases at J, with 17 bases between the two ends. The CDR3 length is 13 residues. CDR3 coding DNA: TGTGCCACTCAGGGACATATTGTGTACGAGCAGTACTTC. This encodes CATQGHIVYEQYF.

V and J are TRBV28 and TRBJ1-1; 7 nucleotides match TRBD1. This CDR3 has 15 amino acids. Germline V gives CDR1 MDHEN, CDR2 SYDVKM. With V trimmed by 3 bases and J by 5 bases, 9 bases remained unmatched. The CDR3 DNA follows: TGTGCCAGCAGTTTCTTTCGACAGGGATGGACTGAAGCTTTCTTT. It translates to CASSFFRQGWTEAFF.

This chain joins TRBV4-1 and TRBJ2-7, with no clear D. Germline-derived CDR1 and CDR2 are MGHRA and YSYEKL. The CDR3 is made up of 14 amino acids. Trimming left V 4 bases short and J 5 bases short, with 15 bases between. CDR3 nucleotides: TGCGCCAGCAGCCCCCCACTTTCGGCGAACGAGCAGTACTTC. Protein: CASSPPLSANEQYF.

The gene calls are TRBV7-9 and TRBJ2-1, with D uncertain. This CDR3 is built from 12 residues. The germline V gene encodes CDR1 SEHNR and CDR2 FQNEAQ (reference sequence). Deletions cut 1 base from V and 6 bases from J, with 4 bases between. Written as DNA, the CDR3 is TGTGCCAGCAGCTTAGGACTCAATGAGCAGTTCTTC. This gives the protein CASSLGLNEQFF. The full variable domain, in which reference TRBV7-9 and TRBJ2-1 provide the parts outside the CDR3, is DTGVSQNPRHKITKRGQNVTFRCDPISEHNRLYWYRQTLGQGPEFLTYFQNEAQLEKSRLLSDRFSAERPKGSFSTLEIQRTEQGDSAMYLCASSLGLNEQFFGPGTRLTVL.

The V call is TRBV19, the J call TRBJ2-7; D is unclear. The CDR3 runs to 18 residues. Germline lookup yields CDR1 LNHDA and CDR2 SQIVND (reference sequence). V was trimmed by 0 bases and J by 2 bases, leaving 20 bases between them. The CDR3 DNA reads TGTGCCAGTAGTATAGAACAGACCAGAGGAGTCCAAACCTACGAGCAGTACTTC. This codes for CASSIEQTRGVQTYEQYF. Full variable domain (outside the CDR3, taken from reference TRBV19 and TRBJ2-7): DGGITQSPKYLFRKEGQNVTLSCEQNLNHDAMYWYRQDPGQGLRLIYYSQIVNDFQKGDIAEGYSVSREKKESFPLTVTSAQKNPTAFYLCASSIEQTRGVQTYEQYFGPGTRLTVT.

The chain has TRBV6-6 and TRBJ1-2; 8 bases align to TRBD1. The CDR3 extends over 15 amino acids. Germline CDR1 is MNHNY and CDR2 is SVGAGI (reference sequence). Unmatched junction bases numbered 12, after V lost 4 bases and J lost 8 bases. The CDR3 sequence: CASSFGQGLTGGYTF. The CDR3 DNA is TGTGCCAGCAGTTTCGGACAGGGCCTTACAGGGGGCTACACCTTC.

This chain joins TRBV4-1 and TRBJ2-1, with TRBD2 matching over 11 bases. Germline assignment: CDR1 MGHRA and CDR2 YSYEKL. The CDR3 has 15 residues. The V gene end was trimmed by 2 bases and the J gene end by 6 bases; junction bases not matched to a gene: 3. The CDR3 sequence is CASSQRLAGPNEQFF. CDR3 nucleotide sequence: TGCGCCAGCAGCCAACGACTAGCGGGACCCAATGAGCAGTTCTTC.